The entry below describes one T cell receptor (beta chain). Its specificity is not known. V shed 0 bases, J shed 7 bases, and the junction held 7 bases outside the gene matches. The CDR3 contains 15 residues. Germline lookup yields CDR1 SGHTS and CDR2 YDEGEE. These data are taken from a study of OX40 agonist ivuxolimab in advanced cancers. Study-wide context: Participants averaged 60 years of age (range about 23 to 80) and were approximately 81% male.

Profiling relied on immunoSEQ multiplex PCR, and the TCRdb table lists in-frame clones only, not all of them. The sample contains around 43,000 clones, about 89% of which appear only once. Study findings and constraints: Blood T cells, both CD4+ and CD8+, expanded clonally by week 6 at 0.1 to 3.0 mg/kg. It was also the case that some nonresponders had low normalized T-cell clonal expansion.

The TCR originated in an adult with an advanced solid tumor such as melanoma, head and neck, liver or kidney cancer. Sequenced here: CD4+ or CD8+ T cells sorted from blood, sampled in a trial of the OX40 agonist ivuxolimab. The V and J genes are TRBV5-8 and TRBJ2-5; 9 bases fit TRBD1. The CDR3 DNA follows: TGTGCCAGCAGCTTGGACAGGGGGCGCCGGGGGACCCAGTACTTC. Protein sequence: CASSLDRGRRGTQYF.